Listed here are 17 T cell receptor beta chains from one sample, sequenced in a study of read filtering for tumor transcriptome and immune sequencing. This library used roughly 400 ng RNA and molecular barcoded adaptors spanning alpha/delta and beta/gamma chains. TCRdb processed the reads anew with MiXCR; each CDR3 protein has one entry. The profile shows tens of thousands of distinct CDR3 sequences, approximately 21% of them singletons. The sample taken for sequencing was a population of CD138-negative cells sorted from bone marrow. The source is a donor at least 40 years old with multiple myeloma.

This clonotype was seen many times. V usage is TRBV20-1 and J usage is TRBJ2-3; D not certain. V was shortened by 2 bases and J by 1 base, with 7 bases between the two germline ends. The CDR3 extends over 13 amino acids. Germline loops: CDR1 DFQATT, CDR2 SNEGSKA (reference sequence). This CDR3 reads CSARPSGTDTQYF. The DNA for the CDR3 is TGCAGTGCTAGACCAAGCGGCACAGATACGCAGTATTTT.

The chain links TRBV7-2 to TRBJ1-1; the D gene is possibly TRBD1 (5 bases). Trimming stripped 3 bases from V and 5 bases from J, with 13 bases between. Germline V gene sequence: CDR1 SGHTA, CDR2 FQGNSA. CDR3 length equals 14 residues. CDR3 sequence: CASSLWGKGTEAFF. CDR3 sequence (DNA): TGTGCCAGCAGCTTGTGGGGGAAGGGTACTGAAGCTTTCTTT. Looking up the rest from reference TRBV7-2 and TRBJ1-1 gives the full variable domain: GAGVSQSPSNKVTEKGKDVELRCDPISGHTALYWYRQSLGQGLEFLIYFQGNSAPDKSGLPSDRFSAERTGGSVSTLTIQRTQQEDSAVYLCASSLWGKGTEAFFGQGTRLTVV.

A single count supports this clonotype. The chain has TRBV28 and TRBJ1-1; D gene unclear. Germline assignment: CDR1 MDHEN and CDR2 SYDVKM. V shed 5 bases and J shed 6 bases, with 10 bases lying between them. The CDR3 is made up of 12 amino acids. CDR3 coding DNA: TGTGCCAGCAGTCTCCCATACGCTGAAGCTTTCTTT. Protein product: CASSLPYAEAFF. The complete variable domain, with remaining parts taken from reference TRBV28 and TRBJ1-1, reads DVKVTQSSRYLVKRTGEKVFLECVQDMDHENMFWYRQDPGLGLRLIYFSYDVKMKEKGDIPEGYSVSREKKERFSLILESASTNQTSMYLCASSLPYAEAFFGQGTRLTVV.

This clonotype was seen many times. The chain recombines TRBV20-1 with TRBJ1-1; D ambiguous. Germline CDR1 reads DFQATT; CDR2 reads SNEGSKA (reference sequence). The CDR3 covers 12 residues. Trimming stripped 0 bases from V and 1 base from J, with 3 bases between. The CDR3 region has the DNA TGCAGTGCTAGAGAAAAGAACACTGAAGCTTTCTTT. Protein: CSAREKNTEAFF.

This clonotype was counted many times. The CDR3 spells CASSSSGTETYEQYF. As DNA, the CDR3 is TGCGCCAGCAGCTCATCCGGGACGGAGACCTACGAGCAGTACTTC. The rearrangement joins TRBV5-1 to TRBJ2-7; D could derive from TRBD1 or TRBD2 (5 bases each). V was clipped by 3 bases and J by 2 bases, with 15 bases between them. Germline V CDR1 and CDR2: SGHRS, YFSETQ. CDR3 length: 15 amino acids.

At least ten counts were recorded for this clonotype. The rearrangement links TRBV29-1 to TRBJ1-1; no clear D gene. In germline, CDR1 is SQVTM, CDR2 ANQGSEA. The CDR3 is 13 amino acids. V shed 3 bases and J shed 1 base, with 9 bases lying between them. In DNA, the CDR3 is TGCAGCGTTGATGAGGCCACGAACACTGAAGCTTTCTTT. The encoded protein is CSVDEATNTEAFF.

This clonotype has at least ten counts. The genes are TRBV28 and TRBJ1-2; D is perhaps TRBD1 (5 bases). Looked up from germline, CDR1 is MDHEN and CDR2 is SYDVKM. Deletions cut 7 bases from V and 4 bases from J, with 16 bases between. This CDR3 has 14 amino acids. In nucleotides, the CDR3 is TGTGCCAGCAATCAGGGTTTCCCCCTCTATGGCTACACCTTC. Its protein is CASNQGFPLYGYTF.

Comments on this clonotype: A far larger clone is off by one base, so a read error is likely. The chain carries TRBV6-6 and TRBJ2-1; no definite D call. CDR3 size: 13 residues. Germline loops: CDR1 MNHNY, CDR2 SVGAGI (reference sequence). The CDR3, as DNA: TGTGCCAGCAGTTACTCCTCCCGCCTCGAGCAGCTCTTC. Translation gives CASSYSSRLEQLF.

Remarks on this clonotype: One base separates it from a far larger clone, so it is likely a read error. As the CDR3 is not closed by the conserved phenylalanine or tryptophan, this likely results from a read error. This chain connects TRBV4-1 to TRBJ2-4; 10 bases align to TRBD1. The end of the DNA aligns better with TRBJ2-7, so the J call may be wrong. The CDR3 has 16 residues. Per the germline V gene, CDR1 is MGHRA and CDR2 is YSYEKL. The CDR3 loop is CASSQDRDRGLGEQYS. The CDR3 DNA reads TGCGCCAGCAGCCAAGATAGGGACAGGGGTTTGGGCGAGCAGTACTCC.

This clonotype was observed at least ten times. The rearrangement links TRBV9 to TRBJ1-4; a possible D gene is TRBD1 (5 bases). V was pared by 5 bases and J by 6 bases, with 14 bases between. CDR3 length: 14 amino acids. CDR1 and CDR2 (germline): SGDLS, YYNGEE. CDR3 in amino acids: CASSPGTAYEKLFF. CDR3 in DNA: TGTGCCAGCAGTCCCGGGACGGCTTATGAAAAACTGTTTTTT.

About this clonotype itself: This could be a read error, since a much larger clone is one nucleotide away. The chain is built from TRBV7-2 and TRBJ1-1; the D is unclear. CDR1 is SGHTA, CDR2 FQGNSA, per germline. This CDR3 spans 13 amino acids. Trimming cost V 3 bases and J 3 bases, with 8 bases left between them. This chain's CDR3 is CASSFVLDTEAFF. The DNA for the CDR3 is TGTGCCAGCAGCTTTGTCCTGGACACTGAAGCTTTCTTT.

The CDR3 sequence: CASSRWVGSTEAFF. In nucleotides, the CDR3 is TGTGCCAGCAGCCGATGGGTGGGGAGTACTGAAGCTTTCTTT. The rearrangement joins TRBV5-4 to TRBJ1-1, with unresolved D. Per the germline V gene, CDR1 is SGHNT and CDR2 is YYREEE (reference sequence). The CDR3 is 14 residues long. V lost 4 bases to trimming and J lost 5 bases, with 15 bases between them.

This clonotype was picked up many times. The chain employs TRBV27 and TRBJ2-2; 8 bases are shared with TRBD2. There are 16 residues in the CDR3. Losses at the gene ends were 7 bases for V and 2 bases for J; bases not matched to a gene: 9. The germline CDR1 and CDR2 sequences are MNHEY and SMNVEV (reference sequence). CDR3 in DNA: TGTGCCAGCATTTTCTTCGGACTAGCAAACACCGGGGAGCTGTTTTTT. This sequence encodes CASIFFGLANTGELFF.

This clonotype was seen ten or more times. The rearrangement joins TRBV20-1 to TRBJ2-3; perhaps TRBD2 as D (5 bases). This CDR3 is 13 amino acids long. Germline V gene sequence: CDR1 DFQATT, CDR2 SNEGSKA (reference sequence). V dropped 3 bases and J dropped 0 bases, with 7 bases sitting between them. The CDR3 sequence: CSASSGSTDTQYF. The CDR3 DNA reads as TGCAGTGCTAGTTCGGGGAGCACAGATACGCAGTATTTT.

In regard to this clonotype: No conserved phenylalanine or tryptophan is present at the end of the CDR3, so a read error is the likely explanation. V is TRBV6-2 or TRBV6-3 and J is TRBJ2-7; weak D call: TRBD1 (5 bases). CDR1 MNHEY and CDR2 SVGEGT come from the germline V gene. CDR3 size: 18 residues. V shed 4 bases and J shed 0 bases, with 22 bases lying between them. CDR3 nucleotide sequence: TGTGCCAGCAGTTCACAGGTACAGGTCGACTTCGGCTCCTACGAGCAGTACCTC. It codes for CASSSQVQVDFGSYEQYL.

This clonotype has a count of ten or more. CDR3 coding DNA: TGCGCCAGCAGCTTGACAGGCACCGGGGAGCTGTTTTTT. Protein: CASSLTGTGELFF. V and J are TRBV5-1 and TRBJ2-2, with D perhaps matching TRBD1 (5 bases). V was pared by 1 base and J by 4 bases, with 5 bases between. Germline assignment: CDR1 SGHRS and CDR2 YFSETQ. CDR3 length: 13 residues.

This clonotype turned up a few times. The CDR3 DNA follows: TGTGCCAGCAGTTCGGGACAGGGGGGACCAAAACTGTTTTTT. Residues: CASSSGQGGPKLFF. The rearrangement joins TRBV6-5 to TRBJ1-4; TRBD1 aligns across 11 bases. The CDR3 runs to 14 residues. CDR1 and CDR2 from the germline V gene are MNHEY and SVGAGI. V gave up 4 bases and J gave up 10 bases; unmatched junction bases: 5.